This entry is about one TCR beta chain. Antigen unknown. Primers included in the PCR were 60 Vbeta and 13 Jbeta primers. Only in-frame clones appear in the TCRdb table, and some are missing; sequencing was by immunoSEQ multiplex PCR. The sample contains more than 100,000 clones, around 73% of which appear only once. Germline CDR1 and CDR2: SGHNT and YYREEE (reference sequence). The V and J ends lost 6 bases and 1 base respectively, with 18 bases between them. This CDR3 has 16 amino acids. This specimen comes from a study of cytomegalovirus exposure and HLA in healthy donors. General study points: Among immune exposure information, only CMV serostatus was available. Association of a missense DCLRE1C variant with TCR beta V- and J-gene trimming was reported in a later analysis. In an earlier analysis, productive rearrangement rates for most beta V segments clustered near 87% or 30%.

The chain has TRBV5-4 and TRBJ2-3, with D perhaps TRBD2 (7 bases). The clonotype comes from a woman in her thirties or forties in good health and CMV-seropositive. Sequences were obtained from PBMCs. In DNA, the CDR3 is TGTGCCAGCACCATGGGGGCGGGGGCAGGCACAGATACGCAGTATTTT. This codes for CASTMGAGAGTDTQYF.